The clone carrying this TCR beta chain turned up a few times. This sample was included in a study of cytomegalovirus exposure and HLA in healthy donors. In the PCR, 60 Vbeta and 13 Jbeta primers were used. Assay: immunoSEQ multiplex PCR; the TCRdb copy retains only in-frame clones and omits some. The data contain 30,000 to 40,000 clones, around 76% of them singletons. The V gene's germline CDR1 is MNHEY and CDR2 SVGAGI. The CDR3 totals 14 residues. After removal of 9 bases from V and 7 bases from J, the junction contained 11 bases not matched to a gene. This chain links TRBV6-5 with TRBJ2-1, with 8 bases fitting TRBD2. Specimen: PBMCs. The sequence derives from a woman between 25 and 40 years old in good health and CMV-seropositive. DNA of the CDR3: TGTGCCAGTCGACTAGCGTCACTCGTTAATGAGCAGTTCTTC. It yields the protein CASRLASLVNEQFF.